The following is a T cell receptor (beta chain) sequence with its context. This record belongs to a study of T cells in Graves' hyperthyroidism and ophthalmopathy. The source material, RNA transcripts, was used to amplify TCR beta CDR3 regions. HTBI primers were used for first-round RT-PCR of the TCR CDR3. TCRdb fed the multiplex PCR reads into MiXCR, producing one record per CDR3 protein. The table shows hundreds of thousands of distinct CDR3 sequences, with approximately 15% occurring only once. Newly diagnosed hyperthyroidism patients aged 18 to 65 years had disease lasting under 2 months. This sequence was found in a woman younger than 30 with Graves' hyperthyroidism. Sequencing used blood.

DNA of the CDR3: TGTGCCATCAGGACCACTAGCGGGAGTGCTTACGAGCAGTACTTC. Amino acids: CAIRTTSGSAYEQYF. The V gene is TRBV10-3, the J gene TRBJ2-7; 11 positions match TRBD2. This CDR3 has 15 amino acids. With 6 bases clipped from V and 4 bases from J, the junction kept 8 bases outside the gene matches. Looked up from germline, CDR1 is ENHRY and CDR2 is SYGVKD.